This T cell receptor beta chain comes out of a study of cytomegalovirus exposure and HLA in healthy donors. PCR used 60 Vbeta primers and 13 Jbeta primers. TCRdb's table, derived via immunoSEQ multiplex PCR, lists solely in-frame clones and lacks some. The sample gives approximately 61,000 clones, around 64% of which show up once; around 2.7% is in the top ten. Germline CDR1 and CDR2: KGHSH and LQKENI. V shed 6 bases and J 0 bases; nucleotides not matched to a gene: 7. The CDR3 contains 15 residues. Sample: PBMCs. The receptor was derived from a woman between 45 and 65 years old in good health and CMV-seronegative. This chain uses TRBV18 with TRBJ2-7; TRBD1 aligns across 8 bases. CDR3 DNA: TGTGCCAGCTCTCGAGCCGGACAGGGCTCCTACGAGCAGTACTTC. This gives the protein CASSRAGQGSYEQYF.